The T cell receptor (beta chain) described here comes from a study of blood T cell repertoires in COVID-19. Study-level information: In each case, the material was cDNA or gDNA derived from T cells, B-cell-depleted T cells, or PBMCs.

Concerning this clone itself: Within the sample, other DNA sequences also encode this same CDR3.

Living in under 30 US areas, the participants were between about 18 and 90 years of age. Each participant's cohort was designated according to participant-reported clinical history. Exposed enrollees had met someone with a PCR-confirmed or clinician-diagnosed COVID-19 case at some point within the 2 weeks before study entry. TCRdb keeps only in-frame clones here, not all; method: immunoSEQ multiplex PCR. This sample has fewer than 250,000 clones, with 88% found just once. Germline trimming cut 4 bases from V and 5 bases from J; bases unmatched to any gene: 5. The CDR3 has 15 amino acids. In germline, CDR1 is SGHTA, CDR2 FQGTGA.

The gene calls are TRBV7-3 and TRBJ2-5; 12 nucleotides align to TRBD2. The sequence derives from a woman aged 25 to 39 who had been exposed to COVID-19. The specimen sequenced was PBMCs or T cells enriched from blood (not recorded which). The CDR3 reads CASSSSGRAEETQYF. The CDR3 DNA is TGTGCCAGCAGCTCTAGCGGGAGGGCCGAGGAGACCCAGTACTTC. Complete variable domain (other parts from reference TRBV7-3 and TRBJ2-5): GAGVSQTPSNKVTEKGKYVELRCDPISGHTALYWYRQSLGQGPEFLIYFQGTGAADDSGLPNDRFFAVRPEGSVSTLKIQRTERGDSAVYLCASSSSGRAEETQYFGPGTRLLVL.